Reported below is one TCR beta chain. The antigen remains unidentified. Trimming removed 4 bases from V and 10 bases from J, with 17 bases in between. Germline V gene sequence: CDR1 LGHDT, CDR2 YNNKEL (reference sequence). The CDR3 has 14 residues. Together with a sample-barcoded 5' primer, a J-beta primer mix was included in a second PCR lasting about 7 to 11 cycles. Each cDNA molecule carried a tag from a template-switch adaptor that contained 12 random nucleotides. Each CDR3 protein is one row after TCRdb ran MiXCR on the 5' RACE reads. The sample yields roughly 1.5 million distinct CDR3 sequences, less than 45% seen once. This entry belongs to a study of blood T cells in healthy people across ages. Study-wide findings and caveats: There were more naive CD4+ cells and higher diversity in long-lived donors than in aged donors.

Per-sample PBMC isolation yielded at least 6.5 million cells. The chain joins TRBV3-1 to TRBJ2-4, with no clear D. The sample consisted of blood. This receptor was identified in a woman aged 18-35 years in good health. As DNA, the CDR3 is TGTGCCAGCAGCCCAAGAGGCGTCTCTATAATTCAGTACTTC. Its translation is CASSPRGVSIIQYF.